Each of the 23 T cell receptor beta chains below was sequenced from the same sample in a study of blood T cell repertoires in COVID-19 (dated by TCRdb to 2018 to 2021). Library preparation was by the immunoSEQ multiplex PCR assay. Drawn from immuneACCESS, this table holds only the in-frame rearrangements with V and J called that TCRdb kept. Clones are partly lost; checked studies trace under half to an unresolved V gene and leave the rest unexplained. Within this sample are a few hundred thousand clones, with approximately 86% of them counted one time only. 7.1% of the sample is held by the ten biggest clonotypes. What was sequenced was peripheral blood. The receptors come from a woman aged 55-69 years with COVID-19, enrolled during active disease.

The chain carries TRBV18 and TRBJ2-7, with TRBD2 matching 12 bases. The CDR3 is 16 residues long. Germline V gene data show CDR1 as KGHSH and CDR2 as LQKENI. The V segment lost 2 bases and the J segment 7 bases; nucleotides outside the gene matches: 9. CDR3 in amino acids: CASSPSSSGGASEQYF. CDR3 nucleotide sequence: TGTGCCAGCTCACCATCGTCTAGCGGGGGGGCAAGTGAGCAGTACTTC.

The rearrangement joins TRBV7-6 to TRBJ1-1; D ambiguous. The ends were cut back, 6 bases at V and 0 bases at J, with 14 bases in the middle. Germline V gives CDR1 SGHVS, CDR2 FNYEAQ. The CDR3 runs 15 residues. CDR3 DNA: TGTGCCAGCAGTTCAAGAGGCGGTCTGAACACTGAAGCTTTCTTT. It encodes CASSSRGGLNTEAFF.

A few counts support this clone. The CDR3 loop reads CASSLDGTGYQPQHF. The CDR3 bases are TGTGCCAGCAGCTTAGATGGGACAGGGTATCAGCCCCAGCATTTT. This chain joins TRBV7-3 and TRBJ1-5; 9 bases fit TRBD1. The junction had 4 bases not matched to a gene; V was cut back by 2 bases and J by 5 bases. This CDR3 contains 15 residues. Germline V gene lookup returns CDR1 SGHTA and CDR2 FQGTGA. Filled out from reference TRBV7-3 and TRBJ1-5, the complete variable domain reads GAGVSQTPSNKVTEKGKYVELRCDPISGHTALYWYRQSLGQGPEFLIYFQGTGAADDSGLPNDRFFAVRPEGSVSTLKIQRTERGDSAVYLCASSLDGTGYQPQHFGDGTRLSIL.

CDR3 in amino acids: CASRTPGQHYEQYF. In DNA form, the CDR3 reads TGTGCCAGCAGGACACCGGGACAGCACTACGAGCAGTACTTC. The chain recombines TRBV6-5 with TRBJ2-7; 7 positions match TRBD1. Germline assignment: CDR1 MNHEY and CDR2 SVGAGI. Trimming cost V 6 bases and J 3 bases; bases outside gene matches: 8. The CDR3 has 14 amino acids.

A word on this clone: Other DNA sequences in the same sample also yield this CDR3. The rearrangement uses TRBV13 and TRBJ2-1; 10 bases line up with TRBD2. The V segment lost 5 bases and the J segment 7 bases; nucleotides outside the gene matches: 8. CDR3 size: 15 residues. Germline lookup yields CDR1 PRHDT and CDR2 FYEKMQ (reference sequence). This chain's CDR3 is CASSLLAGAGNEQFF. The DNA for the CDR3 is TGTGCCAGCAGCCTTCTAGCGGGGGCCGGAAATGAGCAGTTCTTC. The full variable domain, its missing parts supplied by reference TRBV13 and TRBJ2-1, is AAGVIQSPRHLIKEKRETATLKCYPIPRHDTVYWYQQGPGQDPQFLISFYEKMQSDKGSIPDRFSAQQFSDYHSELNMSSLELGDSALYFCASSLLAGAGNEQFFGPGTRLTVL.

The V call is TRBV3-1 (or the pseudogene TRBV3-2), the J call TRBJ1-1; the D is unclear. The CDR3 consists of 16 residues. CDR1 and CDR2 (germline): LGHDT, YNNKEL (reference sequence). Trimming took 0 bases from V and 1 from J, leaving 12 bases between them. This CDR3 is CASSQDRVRGNTEAFF. For the CDR3, the DNA is TGTGCCAGCAGCCAAGATCGAGTTCGGGGGAACACTGAAGCTTTCTTT.

The chain combines TRBV3-1 (or the pseudogene TRBV3-2) with TRBJ1-1, with 10 bases aligning to TRBD1. Looked up from germline, CDR1 is LGHDT and CDR2 is YNNKEL (reference sequence). CDR3 size: 13 residues. With V trimmed by 4 bases and J by 11 bases, 7 bases remained unmatched. The CDR3 DNA is TGTGCCAGCAGCCCGGGACAGGGGAGGATTGCTTTCTTT. This translates into CASSPGQGRIAFF.

This clone came up a few times. This sequence joins TRBV10-1 and TRBJ1-1; 10 bases align to TRBD1. J gave up 3 bases and V 5 bases, and 6 bases lay outside the gene matches. Looked up from germline, CDR1 is WNHNN and CDR2 is SYGVQD (reference sequence). The CDR3 sequence is 15 residues long. The CDR3 loop is CASSPGTGADTEAFF. The DNA of the CDR3 is TGCGCCAGCAGTCCCGGGACAGGGGCAGACACTGAAGCTTTCTTT.

The J gene is TRBJ2-7, the V gene TRBV12-5; TRBD2 matches 7 bases. Per germline, CDR1 LGHNT and CDR2 FRNRAP. This CDR3 has 14 amino acids. The ends lost 10 bases at V and 0 bases at J; junction bases unmatched: 9. CDR3 coding DNA: TGTGCTACTTGCCGGGGGGACTACTCCTACGAGCAGTACTTC. It translates to CATCRGDYSYEQYF.

The rearrangement uses TRBV4-3 and TRBJ1-1; TRBD1 is a possible D gene (6 bases). The germline V and J ends were trimmed by 4 bases and 4 bases, with 13 bases remaining between them. Germline loops: CDR1 LGHNA, CDR2 YSLEER. The CDR3 length is 14 residues. The CDR3 coding sequence is TGCGCCAGCAGCCCCCAGGGGCGCAGCACTGAAGCTTTCTTT. It specifies CASSPQGRSTEAFF.

The chain combines TRBV9 with TRBJ1-2, with D possibly being TRBD1 (6 bases). Trimming pared 3 bases from V and 4 bases from J, leaving 16 bases between. CDR1 is SGDLS, CDR2 YYNGEE, per germline. The length of the CDR3 is 15 residues. CDR3 bases: TGTGCCAGCAGCGCGTCGGACAGCAGAGTCTATGGCTACACCTTC. It translates to CASSASDSRVYGYTF.

The chain couples TRBV11-2 to TRBJ2-3; maybe TRBD2 (6 bases). Germline CDR1 is SGHAT and CDR2 is FQNNGV. V was cut by 1 base and J by 3 bases, with 14 bases left in between. The CDR3 consists of 16 residues. DNA for the CDR3: TGTGCCAGCAGCTTAGCTGGGGGGAGTATGACAGATACGCAGTATTTT. Protein product: CASSLAGGSMTDTQYF.

The gene calls are TRBV12-3 or TRBV12-4 and TRBJ1-2; maybe TRBD1 (5 bases). V lost 3 bases and J lost 7, with 12 bases in between. The CDR3 is made up of 13 amino acids. CDR3 loop: CASSLQQASGYTF. CDR3 DNA sequence: TGTGCCAGCAGTTTGCAACAGGCCTCTGGCTACACCTTC.

This clone has just a few counts. The chain carries TRBV7-8 and TRBJ1-3; D is undetermined. This CDR3 is 13 amino acids long. In germline, CDR1 is SGHVS, CDR2 FQNEAQ. Trimming shortened V by 2 bases and J by 6 bases, and 8 bases separated the two germline ends. CDR3 DNA: TGTGCCAGCAGCTTATACAGCATAAACACCATATATTTT. Amino acids: CASSLYSINTIYF.

This clone was observed a few times. V usage is TRBV23-1 and J usage is TRBJ2-2, with 10 nucleotides matching TRBD1. TRBV23-1 is assigned to the ORF class and has an uncertain function. The CDR3 extends over 17 amino acids. The V and J ends lost 0 bases and 3 bases, in that order; junction bases with no gene match: 4. The CDR3 region has the DNA TGCGCCAGCAGTCAATCCCCGGGACAGGGGTACACCGGGGAGCTGTTTTTT. It yields the protein CASSQSPGQGYTGELFF.

The chain employs TRBV28 and TRBJ2-5, with TRBD1 as a possible D gene (5 bases). CDR1 is MDHEN, CDR2 SYDVKM, per germline. Deletions cut 8 bases from V and 4 bases from J, with 14 bases between. The CDR3 is 13 amino acids. This chain's CDR3 is CASLQGTGETQYF. The CDR3 DNA reads as TGTGCCAGCCTCCAGGGTACAGGAGAGACCCAGTACTTC. Full variable domain (remainder filled in from reference TRBV28 and TRBJ2-5): DVKVTQSSRYLVKRTGEKVFLECVQDMDHENMFWYRQDPGLGLRLIYFSYDVKMKEKGDIPEGYSVSREKKERFSLILESASTNQTSMYLCASLQGTGETQYFGPGTRLLVL.

The rearrangement joins TRBV7-9 to TRBJ1-3; 9 bases map to TRBD1. This CDR3 has 12 amino acids. The germline CDR1 and CDR2 sequences are SEHNR and FQNEAQ (reference sequence). The trim removed 8 bases at V and 8 bases at J, leaving 4 bases unmatched. Here the CDR3 reads CASRQGVDTIYF. The CDR3 DNA reads TGTGCCAGCCGACAGGGGGTGGACACCATATATTTT. Based on the CDR3 plus reference TRBV7-9 and TRBJ1-3, the full variable domain is DTGVSQNPRHKITKRGQNVTFRCDPISEHNRLYWYRQTLGQGPEFLTYFQNEAQLEKSRLLSDRFSAERPKGSFSTLEIQRTEQGDSAMYLCASRQGVDTIYFGEGSWLTVV.

CDR3 DNA: TGTGCCAGCAGCGAGACTAGCGGCACAGATACGCAGTATTTT. It encodes CASSETSGTDTQYF. The gene calls are TRBV7-9 and TRBJ2-3; TRBD2 agrees at 8 bases. V gave up 5 bases and J gave up 1 base; unmatched junction bases: 2. Germline V lookup: CDR1 SEHNR, CDR2 FQNEAQ (reference sequence). The CDR3 consists of 14 residues.

The J gene is TRBJ1-2, the V gene TRBV29-1; D is perhaps TRBD1 (5 bases). Deletions cut 3 bases from V and 8 bases from J, with 19 bases between. The CDR3 is 14 amino acids. From germline, CDR1 is SQVTM and CDR2 ANQGSEA. The chain's CDR3 is CSVDPLQGVWGYTF. CDR3 DNA: TGCAGCGTTGACCCCTTGCAGGGTGTATGGGGCTACACCTTC.

The J gene is TRBJ2-3, the V gene TRBV24-1; 7 nucleotides align to TRBD1. Germline values: CDR1 KGHDR, CDR2 SFDVKD. The CDR3 sequence is 18 residues long. V lost 4 bases, J lost 2 bases, and 14 bases stayed unmatched. The CDR3 spells CATSDPGTGQVSTDTQYF. The CDR3, as DNA: TGTGCCACCAGTGACCCAGGTACCGGACAGGTTTCCACAGATACGCAGTATTTT.

The V call is TRBV7-8, the J call TRBJ2-7, with D possibly matching TRBD1 (6 bases). Germline V gene sequence: CDR1 SGHVS, CDR2 FQNEAQ. The CDR3 loop spans 13 amino acids. Trimming shortened V by 4 bases and J by 3 bases, and 10 bases separated the two germline ends. The CDR3 bases are TGTGCCAGCAGCTATGGACAGATCTACGAGCAGTACTTC. This sequence encodes CASSYGQIYEQYF.

This chain connects TRBV24-1 to TRBJ2-1; D perhaps matches TRBD2 (6 bases). Germline CDR1 reads KGHDR; CDR2 reads SFDVKD. The CDR3 runs 13 residues. Trimming shortened V by 8 bases and J by 4 bases, and 11 bases separated the two germline ends. The CDR3 sequence is CATNRTIYNEQFF. The CDR3 nucleotides read TGTGCCACCAACAGGACTATTTACAATGAGCAGTTCTTC.

The V call is TRBV19, the J call TRBJ2-6; 7 bases map to TRBD1. The CDR3 sequence is 16 residues long. J was trimmed by 1 base and V by 6 bases; bases with no gene match: 6. Germline loops: CDR1 LNHDA, CDR2 SQIVND (reference sequence). The CDR3 DNA follows: TGTGCCAGTAGAAGGACAGGTAGTTCTGGGGCCAACGTCCTGACTTTC. As protein: CASRRTGSSGANVLTF.